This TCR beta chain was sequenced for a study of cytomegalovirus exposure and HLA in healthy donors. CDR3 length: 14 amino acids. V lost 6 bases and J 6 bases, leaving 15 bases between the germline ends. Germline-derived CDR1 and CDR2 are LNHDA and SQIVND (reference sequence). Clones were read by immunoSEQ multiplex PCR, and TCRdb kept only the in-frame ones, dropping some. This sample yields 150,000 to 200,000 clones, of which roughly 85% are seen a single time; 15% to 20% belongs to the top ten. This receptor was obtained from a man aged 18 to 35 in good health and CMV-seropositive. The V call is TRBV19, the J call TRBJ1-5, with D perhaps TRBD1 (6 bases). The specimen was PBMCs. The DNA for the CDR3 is TGTGCCAGTAGCAATGGACAGTTCGGTCAGCCCCAGCATTTT. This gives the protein CASSNGQFGQPQHF.